Reported below is one T cell receptor (beta chain). What was amplified from RNA transcripts were TCR beta CDR3 regions. Using the HTBI primer set, a first-round RT-PCR was run on the TCR CDR3. TCRdb called the multiplex PCR reads again in MiXCR, with one record for every CDR3 protein. The sample records hundreds of thousands of distinct CDR3 sequences, about 45% being singletons. The sample belongs to a study of T cells in Graves' hyperthyroidism and ophthalmopathy. Trimming pared 8 bases from V and 2 bases from J, leaving 13 bases between. The CDR3 runs 12 residues. Germline V lookup: CDR1 SQVTM, CDR2 ANQGSEA.

This chain joins TRBV29-1 and TRBJ2-7; D may be TRBD1 or TRBD2 (6 bases each). The sequenced material came from peripheral blood or thyroid tissue (not recorded which). This clonotype was obtained from a woman younger than 35 with Graves' hyperthyroidism. The CDR3 sequence: CSLADRTYEQYF. CDR3 nucleotide sequence: TGCAGCTTAGCGGACAGAACCTACGAGCAGTACTTC.